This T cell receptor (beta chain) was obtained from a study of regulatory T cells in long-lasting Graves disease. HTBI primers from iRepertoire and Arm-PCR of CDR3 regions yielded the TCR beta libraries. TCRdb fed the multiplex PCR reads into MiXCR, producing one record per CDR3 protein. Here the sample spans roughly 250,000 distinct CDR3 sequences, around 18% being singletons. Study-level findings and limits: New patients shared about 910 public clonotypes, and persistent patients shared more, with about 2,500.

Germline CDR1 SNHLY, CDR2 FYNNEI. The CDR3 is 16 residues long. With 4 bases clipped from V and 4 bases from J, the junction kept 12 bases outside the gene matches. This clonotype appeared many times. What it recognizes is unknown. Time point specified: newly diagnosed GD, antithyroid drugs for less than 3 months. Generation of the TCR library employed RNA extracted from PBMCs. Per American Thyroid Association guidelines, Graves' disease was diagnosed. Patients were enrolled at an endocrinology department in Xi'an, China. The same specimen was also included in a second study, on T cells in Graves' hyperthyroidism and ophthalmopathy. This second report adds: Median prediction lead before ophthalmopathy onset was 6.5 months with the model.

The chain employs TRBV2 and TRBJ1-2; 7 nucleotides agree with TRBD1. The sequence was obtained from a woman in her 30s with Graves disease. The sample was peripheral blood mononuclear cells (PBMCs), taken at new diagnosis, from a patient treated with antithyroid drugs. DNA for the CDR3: TGTGCCAGCAGTGCCCGGGACAGTCTGGGGAGCTATGGCTACACCTTC. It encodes CASSARDSLGSYGYTF.